The present T cell receptor beta chain was sequenced within a study of CD8 T cells in Susac syndrome. Reverse transcription of about 0.5 to 1 ug RNA used random hexamers. MiXCR, applied by TCRdb to the immunoSEQ multiplex PCR reads, yields one record per CDR3 protein. This sample yields 75,000 to 95,000 distinct CDR3 sequences, of which roughly 92% are seen a single time; roughly 0.45% belongs to the top ten. CDR1 is SGHTA and CDR2 is FQGNSA in the germline V gene. This CDR3 has 12 amino acids. V was shortened by 5 bases and J by 6 bases, with 11 bases between the two germline ends. This clonotype originated in a human donor with Susac syndrome. The sample consisted of CD8+ T cells from PBMCs. This rearrangement joins TRBV7-2 to TRBJ2-7; tentatively, D is TRBD2 (5 bases). The DNA for the CDR3 is TGTGCCAGCAGCCCTCGTGCGGGCGAGCAGTACTTC. Amino acid sequence: CASSPRAGEQYF. The full variable domain, completed using reference TRBV7-2 and TRBJ2-7, is GAGVSQSPSNKVTEKGKDVELRCDPISGHTALYWYRQSLGQGLEFLIYFQGNSAPDKSGLPSDRFSAERTGGSVSTLTIQRTQQEDSAVYLCASSPRAGEQYFGPGTRLTVT.